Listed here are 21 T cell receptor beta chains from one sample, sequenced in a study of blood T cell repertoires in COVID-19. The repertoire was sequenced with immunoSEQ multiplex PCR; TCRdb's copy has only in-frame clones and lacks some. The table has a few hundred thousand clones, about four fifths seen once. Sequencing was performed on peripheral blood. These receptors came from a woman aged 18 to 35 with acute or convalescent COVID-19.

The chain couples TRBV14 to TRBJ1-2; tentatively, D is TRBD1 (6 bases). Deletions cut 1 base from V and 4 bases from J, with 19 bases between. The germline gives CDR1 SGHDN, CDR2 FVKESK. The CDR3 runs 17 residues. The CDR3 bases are TGTGCCAGCAGCCAAGTCAAACCGCAGGGGTTCACCTATGGCTACACCTTC. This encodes CASSQVKPQGFTYGYTF.

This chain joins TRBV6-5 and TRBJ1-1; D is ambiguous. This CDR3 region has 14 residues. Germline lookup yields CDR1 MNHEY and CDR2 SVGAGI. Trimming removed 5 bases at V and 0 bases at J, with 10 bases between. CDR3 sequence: CASSPFMLNTEAFF. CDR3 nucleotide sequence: TGTGCCAGCAGTCCCTTTATGTTGAACACTGAAGCTTTCTTT.

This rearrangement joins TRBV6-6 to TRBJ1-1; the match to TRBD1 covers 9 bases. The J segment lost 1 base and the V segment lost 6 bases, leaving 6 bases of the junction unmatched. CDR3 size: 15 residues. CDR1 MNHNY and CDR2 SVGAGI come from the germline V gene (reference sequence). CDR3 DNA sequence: TGTGCCAGCAGGGTACAGGGGGCGGGGAACACTGAAGCTTTCTTT. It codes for CASRVQGAGNTEAFF.

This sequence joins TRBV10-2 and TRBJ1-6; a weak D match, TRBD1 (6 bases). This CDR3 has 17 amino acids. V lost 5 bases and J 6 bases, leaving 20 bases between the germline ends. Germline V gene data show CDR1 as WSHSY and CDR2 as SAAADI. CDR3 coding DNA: TGCGCCAGCAGTCGGGAACTACAGGGATTCGGTAATTCACCCCTCCACTTT. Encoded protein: CASSRELQGFGNSPLHF.

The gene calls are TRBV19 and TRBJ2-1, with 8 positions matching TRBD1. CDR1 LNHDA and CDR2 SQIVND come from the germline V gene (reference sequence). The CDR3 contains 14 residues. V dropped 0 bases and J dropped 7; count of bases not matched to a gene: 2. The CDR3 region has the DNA TGTGCCAGTAGTATAGACAGGGGGCGGAATGAGCAGTTCTTC. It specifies CASSIDRGRNEQFF.

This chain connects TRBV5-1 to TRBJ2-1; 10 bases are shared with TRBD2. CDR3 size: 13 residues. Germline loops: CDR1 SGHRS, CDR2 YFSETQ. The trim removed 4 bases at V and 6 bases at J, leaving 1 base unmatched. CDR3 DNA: TGCGCCAGCAGCAGGACTAGCGGCAATGAGCAGTTCTTC. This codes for CASSRTSGNEQFF.

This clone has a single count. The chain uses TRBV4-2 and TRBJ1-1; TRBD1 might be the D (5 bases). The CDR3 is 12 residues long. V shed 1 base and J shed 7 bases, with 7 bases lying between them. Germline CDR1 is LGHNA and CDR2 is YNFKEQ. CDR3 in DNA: TGTGCCAGCAGCCAAGCGGGGGTTGAAGCTTTCTTT. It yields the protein CASSQAGVEAFF.

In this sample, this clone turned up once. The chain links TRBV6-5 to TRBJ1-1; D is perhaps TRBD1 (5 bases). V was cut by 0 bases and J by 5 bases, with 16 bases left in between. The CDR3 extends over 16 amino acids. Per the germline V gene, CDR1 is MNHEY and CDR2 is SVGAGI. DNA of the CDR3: TGTGCCAGCAGTTACTCGAGTCCCCCAGGGTTGACTGAAGCTTTCTTT. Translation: CASSYSSPPGLTEAFF.

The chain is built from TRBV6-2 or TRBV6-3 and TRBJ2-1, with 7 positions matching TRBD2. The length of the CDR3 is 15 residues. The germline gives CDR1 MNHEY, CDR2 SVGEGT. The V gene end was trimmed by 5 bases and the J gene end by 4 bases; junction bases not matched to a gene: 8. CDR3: CASSPLWGGYNEQFF. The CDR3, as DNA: TGTGCCAGCAGTCCCCTATGGGGGGGATACAATGAGCAGTTCTTC.

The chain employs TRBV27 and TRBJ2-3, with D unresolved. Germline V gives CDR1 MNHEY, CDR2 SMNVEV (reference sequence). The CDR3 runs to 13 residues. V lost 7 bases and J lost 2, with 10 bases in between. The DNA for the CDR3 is TGTGCCAGCACCGGAACTATCACAGATACGCAGTATTTT. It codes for CASTGTITDTQYF.

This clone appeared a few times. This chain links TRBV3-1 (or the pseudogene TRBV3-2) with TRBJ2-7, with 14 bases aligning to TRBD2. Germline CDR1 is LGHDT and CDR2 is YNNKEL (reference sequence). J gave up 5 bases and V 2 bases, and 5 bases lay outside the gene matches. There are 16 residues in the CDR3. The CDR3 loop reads CASSQHGTSGSHEQYF. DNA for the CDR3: TGTGCCAGCAGCCAACATGGGACTAGCGGGAGCCACGAGCAGTACTTC.

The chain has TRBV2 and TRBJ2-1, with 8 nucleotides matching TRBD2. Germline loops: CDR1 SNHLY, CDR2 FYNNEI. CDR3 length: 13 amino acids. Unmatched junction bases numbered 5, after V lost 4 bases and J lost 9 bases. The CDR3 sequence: CASSGTSFGEQFF. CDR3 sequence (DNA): TGTGCCAGCAGTGGGACTAGCTTTGGTGAGCAGTTCTTC.

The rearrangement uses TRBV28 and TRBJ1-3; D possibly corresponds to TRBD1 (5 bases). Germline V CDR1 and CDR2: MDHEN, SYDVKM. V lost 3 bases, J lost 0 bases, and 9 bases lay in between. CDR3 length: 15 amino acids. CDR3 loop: CASSLGGSSGNTIYF. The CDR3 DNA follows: TGTGCCAGCAGTTTGGGGGGGAGCTCTGGAAACACCATATATTTT.

CDR3: CASSRASSGSETQYF. The DNA for the CDR3 is TGTGCCAGCAGTAGGGCCTCAAGCGGGAGTGAGACCCAGTACTTC. The V gene is TRBV6-2 or TRBV6-3, the J gene TRBJ2-5; TRBD2 matches 8 bases. CDR1 and CDR2 (germline): MNHEY, SVGEGT. This CDR3 has 15 residues. The V segment lost 5 bases and the J segment 5 bases; nucleotides outside the gene matches: 10.

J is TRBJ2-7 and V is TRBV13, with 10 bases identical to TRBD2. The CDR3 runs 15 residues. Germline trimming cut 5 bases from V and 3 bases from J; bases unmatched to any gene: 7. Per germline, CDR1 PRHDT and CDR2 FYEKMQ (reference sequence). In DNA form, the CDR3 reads TGTGCCAGCAGCCCCCGGACTAGCGGCTACTACGAGCAGTACTTC. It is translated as CASSPRTSGYYEQYF.

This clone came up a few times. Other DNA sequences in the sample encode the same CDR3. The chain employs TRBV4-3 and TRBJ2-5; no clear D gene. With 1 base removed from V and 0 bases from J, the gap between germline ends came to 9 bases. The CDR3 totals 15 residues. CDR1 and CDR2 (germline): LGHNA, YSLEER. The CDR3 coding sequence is TGCGCCAGCAGCCAAGGCGGAAAAGACCAAGAGACCCAGTACTTC. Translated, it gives CASSQGGKDQETQYF.

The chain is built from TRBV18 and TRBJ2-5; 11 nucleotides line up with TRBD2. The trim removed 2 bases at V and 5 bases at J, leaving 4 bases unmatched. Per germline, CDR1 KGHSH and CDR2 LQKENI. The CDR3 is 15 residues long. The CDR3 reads CASSPILAGEETQYF. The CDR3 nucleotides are TGTGCCAGCTCACCAATACTAGCGGGAGAGGAGACCCAGTACTTC.

The CDR3, as DNA: TGTGCCTGGAGTGCAGTATGGGACAGAAAGTACTATGGCTACACCTTC. Residues: CAWSAVWDRKYYGYTF. The chain is built from TRBV30 and TRBJ1-2, with 7 bases aligning to TRBD1. After removal of 1 base from V and 3 bases from J, the junction contained 11 bases not matched to a gene. Germline V gene lookup returns CDR1 GTSNPN and CDR2 SVGIG (reference sequence). This CDR3 contains 16 residues.

The DNA for the CDR3 is TGTGCCTGGACCCAGGACAGGCTACTGAACACTGAAGCTTTCTTT. Its protein is CAWTQDRLLNTEAFF. The chain combines TRBV30 with TRBJ1-1, with 7 bases that match TRBD1. V was clipped by 4 bases and J by 0 bases; unmatched bases: 8. The CDR3 has 15 residues. CDR1 and CDR2 (germline): GTSNPN, SVGIG (reference sequence). The full variable domain, in which reference TRBV30 and TRBJ1-1 provide the parts outside the CDR3, is SQTIHQWPATLVQPVGSPLSLECTVEGTSNPNLYWYRQAAGRGLQLLFYSVGIGQISSEVPQNLSASRPQDRQFILSSKKLLLSDSGFYLCAWTQDRLLNTEAFFGQGTRLTVV.

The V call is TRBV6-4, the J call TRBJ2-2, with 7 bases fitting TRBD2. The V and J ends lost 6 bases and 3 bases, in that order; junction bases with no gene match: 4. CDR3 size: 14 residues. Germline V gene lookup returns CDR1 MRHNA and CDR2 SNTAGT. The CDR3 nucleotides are TGTGCCAGCAGGGGAGGGCCGGACACCGGGGAGCTGTTTTTT. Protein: CASRGGPDTGELFF.

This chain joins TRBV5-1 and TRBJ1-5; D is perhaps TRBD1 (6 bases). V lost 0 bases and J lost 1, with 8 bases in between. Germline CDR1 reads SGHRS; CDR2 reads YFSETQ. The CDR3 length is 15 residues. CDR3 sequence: CASSLAGESNQPQHF. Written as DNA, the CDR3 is TGCGCCAGCAGCTTGGCAGGGGAGAGCAATCAGCCCCAGCATTTT.